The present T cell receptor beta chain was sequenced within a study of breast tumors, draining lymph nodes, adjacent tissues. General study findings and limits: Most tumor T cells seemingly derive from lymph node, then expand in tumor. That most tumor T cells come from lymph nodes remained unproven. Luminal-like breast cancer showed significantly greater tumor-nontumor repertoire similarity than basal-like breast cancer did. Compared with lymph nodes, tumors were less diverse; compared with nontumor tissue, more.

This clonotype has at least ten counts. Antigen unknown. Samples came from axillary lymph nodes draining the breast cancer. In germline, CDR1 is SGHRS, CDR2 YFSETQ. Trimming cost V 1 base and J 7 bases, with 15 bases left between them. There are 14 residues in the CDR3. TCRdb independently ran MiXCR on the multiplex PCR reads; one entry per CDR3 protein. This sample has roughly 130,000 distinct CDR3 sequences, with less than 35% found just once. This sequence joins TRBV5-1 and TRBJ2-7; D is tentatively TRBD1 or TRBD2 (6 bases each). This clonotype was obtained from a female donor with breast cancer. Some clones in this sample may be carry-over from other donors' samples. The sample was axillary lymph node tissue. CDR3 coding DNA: TGCGCCAGCAGCTTGTTGTTGGGGGCGGGGGAGCAGTACGTC. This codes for CASSLLLGAGEQYV.